The clone carrying this TCR beta chain was recorded at least ten times. Its antigen is still unknown. TCR cDNA, made by 5'RACE template switching, carried an added universal primer site and UMIs. MiXCR, run by TCRdb on the 5' RACE reads, gives a single entry per CDR3 protein. The sample includes about 310,000 distinct CDR3 sequences, roughly 3.5% of them seen just once. The sample comes from a study of T cells after yellow fever vaccination. Study-wide points: CD4 and CD8 compartments shared a small share of clonotypes.

The length of the CDR3 is 15 residues. Germline CDR1 reads MGHRA; CDR2 reads YSYEKL. V shed 3 bases, J shed 3 bases, and the junction held 6 bases outside the gene matches. V is TRBV4-1 and J is TRBJ1-1, with 8 bases lining up with TRBD1. This clonotype was obtained from a young man who received the YFV17D yellow fever vaccine. Here the sequenced sample was PBMCs, taken on the day of the yellow fever booster vaccination. CDR3 protein: CASSHADRVDTEAFF. CDR3 sequence (DNA): TGCGCCAGCAGCCATGCGGACAGGGTGGACACTGAAGCTTTCTTT.